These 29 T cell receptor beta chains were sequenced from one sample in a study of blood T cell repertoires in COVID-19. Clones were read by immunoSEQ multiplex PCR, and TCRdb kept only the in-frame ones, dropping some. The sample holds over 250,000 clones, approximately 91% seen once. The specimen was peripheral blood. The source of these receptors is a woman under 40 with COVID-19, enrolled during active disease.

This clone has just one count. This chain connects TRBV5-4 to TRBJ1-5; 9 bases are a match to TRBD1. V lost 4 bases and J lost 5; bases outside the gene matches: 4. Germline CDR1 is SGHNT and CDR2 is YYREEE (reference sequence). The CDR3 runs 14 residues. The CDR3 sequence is CASSAQGADQPQHF. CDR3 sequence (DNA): TGTGCCAGCAGCGCACAGGGGGCCGATCAGCCCCAGCATTTT.

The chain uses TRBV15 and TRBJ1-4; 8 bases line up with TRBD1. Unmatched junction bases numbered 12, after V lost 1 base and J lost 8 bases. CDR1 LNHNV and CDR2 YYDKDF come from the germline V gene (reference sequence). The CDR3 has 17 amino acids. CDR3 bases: TGTGCCACCAGCAGAGTAGCCAGGGGGCATTCGGGGGAAAAACTGTTTTTT. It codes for CATSRVARGHSGEKLFF.

CDR3 loop: CASSQGVENEQFF. The CDR3 nucleotides read TGTGCCAGCTCGCAGGGGGTGGAGAATGAGCAGTTCTTC. V and J are TRBV6-4 and TRBJ2-1, with 7 bases matching TRBD1. This CDR3 has 13 residues. Trimming took 8 bases from V and 7 from J; bases not matched to a gene: 8. Germline V gene sequence: CDR1 MRHNA, CDR2 SNTAGT.

The DNA of the CDR3 is TGTGCCTGGAGGGGGGGGACGGAGAGCTCCTACAATGAGCAGTTCTTC. As protein: CAWRGGTESSYNEQFF. This chain uses TRBV30 with TRBJ2-1; TRBD2 aligns across 7 bases. The germline gives CDR1 GTSNPN, CDR2 SVGIG (reference sequence). The length of the CDR3 is 16 residues. V lost 3 bases, J lost 0 bases, and 8 bases stayed unmatched.

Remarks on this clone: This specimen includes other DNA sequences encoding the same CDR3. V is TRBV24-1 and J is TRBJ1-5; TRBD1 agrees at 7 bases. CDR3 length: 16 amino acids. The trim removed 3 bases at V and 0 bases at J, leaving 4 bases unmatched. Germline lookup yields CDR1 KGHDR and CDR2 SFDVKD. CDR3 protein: CATSDGGTDSNQPQHF. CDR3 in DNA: TGTGCCACCAGTGATGGTGGGACAGATAGCAATCAGCCCCAGCATTTT.

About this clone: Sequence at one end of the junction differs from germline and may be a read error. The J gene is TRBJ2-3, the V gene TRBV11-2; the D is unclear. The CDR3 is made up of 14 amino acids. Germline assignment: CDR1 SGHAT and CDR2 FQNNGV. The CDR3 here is CASSLDLSTDTQYF. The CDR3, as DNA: TGTGCCAGCAGCCTAGACCTAAGCACAGATACGCAGTATTTT.

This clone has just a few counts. CDR3 region: CASSGDRGPQNIQYF. In DNA, the CDR3 is TGTGCCAGCAGTGGGGACAGGGGGCCTCAAAACATTCAGTACTTC. V is TRBV2 and J is TRBJ2-4, with 12 bases aligning to TRBD1. The CDR3 totals 15 residues. After removal of 4 bases from V and 5 bases from J, the junction contained 3 bases not matched to a gene. In germline, CDR1 is SNHLY, CDR2 FYNNEI.

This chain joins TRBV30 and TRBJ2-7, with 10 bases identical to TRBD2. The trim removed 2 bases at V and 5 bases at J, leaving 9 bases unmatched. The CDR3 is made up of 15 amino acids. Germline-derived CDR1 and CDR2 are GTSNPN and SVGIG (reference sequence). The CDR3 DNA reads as TGTGCCTGGAGTCCTCCCGGGACTAGCGCCAACGAGCAGTACTTC. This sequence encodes CAWSPPGTSANEQYF.

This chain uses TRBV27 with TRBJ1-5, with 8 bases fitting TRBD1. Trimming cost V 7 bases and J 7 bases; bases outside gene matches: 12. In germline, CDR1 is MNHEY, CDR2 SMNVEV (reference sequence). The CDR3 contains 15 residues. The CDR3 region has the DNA TGTGCCAGCACTCCTACCAGGGGGCAAGGACAGCCCCAGCATTTT. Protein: CASTPTRGQGQPQHF.

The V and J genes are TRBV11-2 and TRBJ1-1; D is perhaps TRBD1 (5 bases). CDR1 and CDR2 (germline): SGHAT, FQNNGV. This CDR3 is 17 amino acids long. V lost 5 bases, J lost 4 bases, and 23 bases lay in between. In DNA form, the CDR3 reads TGTGCCAGCAGCGGAATGGTTGGGGCCGCCGGTGCCACTGAAGCTTTCTTT. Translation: CASSGMVGAAGATEAFF.

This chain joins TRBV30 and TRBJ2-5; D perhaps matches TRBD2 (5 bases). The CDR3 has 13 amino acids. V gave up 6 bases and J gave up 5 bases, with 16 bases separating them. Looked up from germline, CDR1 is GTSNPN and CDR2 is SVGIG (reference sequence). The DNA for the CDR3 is TGTGCCTGTTCGGCGGGCCCTCCGGAGACCCAGTACTTC. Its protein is CACSAGPPETQYF. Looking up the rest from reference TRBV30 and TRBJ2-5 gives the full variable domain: SQTIHQWPATLVQPVGSPLSLECTVEGTSNPNLYWYRQAAGRGLQLLFYSVGIGQISSEVPQNLSASRPQDRQFILSSKKLLLSDSGFYLCACSAGPPETQYFGPGTRLLVL.

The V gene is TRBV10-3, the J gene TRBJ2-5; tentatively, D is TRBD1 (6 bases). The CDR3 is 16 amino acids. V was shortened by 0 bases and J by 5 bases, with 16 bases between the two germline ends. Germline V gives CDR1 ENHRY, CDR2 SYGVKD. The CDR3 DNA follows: TGTGCCATCAGTGAGTCGCGGCAGGGGAGAGGGGAGACCCAGTACTTC. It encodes CAISESRQGRGETQYF.

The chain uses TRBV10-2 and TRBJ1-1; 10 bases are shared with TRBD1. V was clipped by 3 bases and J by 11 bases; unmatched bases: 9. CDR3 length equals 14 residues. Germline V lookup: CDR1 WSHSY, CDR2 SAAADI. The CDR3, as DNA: TGCGCCAGCAGTGACCGGGACAGGGGATTGCGGGCTTTCTTT. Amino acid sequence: CASSDRDRGLRAFF.

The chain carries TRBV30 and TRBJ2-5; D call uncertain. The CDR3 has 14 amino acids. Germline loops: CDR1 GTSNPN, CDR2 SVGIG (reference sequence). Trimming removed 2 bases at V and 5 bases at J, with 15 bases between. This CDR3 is CAWSKWVIGETQYF. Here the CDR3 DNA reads TGTGCCTGGAGTAAATGGGTGATCGGGGAGACCCAGTACTTC.

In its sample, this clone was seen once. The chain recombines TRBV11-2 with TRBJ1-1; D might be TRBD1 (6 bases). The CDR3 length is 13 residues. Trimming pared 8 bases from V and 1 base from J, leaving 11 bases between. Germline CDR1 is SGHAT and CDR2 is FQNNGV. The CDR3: CASLKQGNTEAFF. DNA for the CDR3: TGTGCCAGCCTAAAACAGGGGAACACTGAAGCTTTCTTT.

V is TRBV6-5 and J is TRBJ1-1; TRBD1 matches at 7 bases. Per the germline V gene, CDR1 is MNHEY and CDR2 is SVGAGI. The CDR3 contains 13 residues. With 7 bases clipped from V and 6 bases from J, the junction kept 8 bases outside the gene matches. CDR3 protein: CASMPRGNAEAFF. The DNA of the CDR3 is TGTGCCAGCATGCCCAGGGGGAATGCTGAAGCTTTCTTT.

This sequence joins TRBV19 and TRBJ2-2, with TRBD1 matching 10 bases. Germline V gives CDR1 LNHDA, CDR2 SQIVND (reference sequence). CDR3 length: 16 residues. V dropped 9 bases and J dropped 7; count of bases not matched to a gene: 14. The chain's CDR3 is CASSDGTGVRNGELFF. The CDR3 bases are TGTGCCAGCTCGGACGGGACAGGGGTTAGGAACGGGGAGCTGTTTTTT. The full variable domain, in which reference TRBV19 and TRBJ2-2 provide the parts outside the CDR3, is DGGITQSPKYLFRKEGQNVTLSCEQNLNHDAMYWYRQDPGQGLRLIYYSQIVNDFQKGDIAEGYSVSREKKESFPLTVTSAQKNPTAFYLCASSDGTGVRNGELFFGEGSRLTVL.

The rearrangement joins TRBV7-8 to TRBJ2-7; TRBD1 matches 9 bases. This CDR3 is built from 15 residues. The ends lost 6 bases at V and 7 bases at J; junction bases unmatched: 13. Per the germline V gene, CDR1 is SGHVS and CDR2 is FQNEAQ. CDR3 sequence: CASSSVGTGRGEQYF. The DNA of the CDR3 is TGTGCCAGCAGTTCAGTGGGGACAGGGAGGGGAGAGCAGTACTTC.

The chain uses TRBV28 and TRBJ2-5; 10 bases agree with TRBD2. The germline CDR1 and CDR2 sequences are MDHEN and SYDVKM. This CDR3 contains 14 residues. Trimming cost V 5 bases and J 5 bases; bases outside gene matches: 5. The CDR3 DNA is TGTGCCAGCAGTAAGCTAGCGGGAGAGGAGACCCAGTACTTC. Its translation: CASSKLAGEETQYF.

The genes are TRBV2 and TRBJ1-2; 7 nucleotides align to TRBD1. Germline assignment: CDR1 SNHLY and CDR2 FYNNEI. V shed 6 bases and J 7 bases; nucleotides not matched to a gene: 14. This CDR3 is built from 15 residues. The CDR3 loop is CASREHTGVRLGYTF. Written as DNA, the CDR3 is TGTGCCAGCAGGGAGCATACAGGGGTTCGACTTGGCTACACCTTC.

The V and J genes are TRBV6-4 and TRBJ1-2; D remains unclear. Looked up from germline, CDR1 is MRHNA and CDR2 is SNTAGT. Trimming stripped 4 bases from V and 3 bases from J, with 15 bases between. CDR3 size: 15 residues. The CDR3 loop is CASSVEAGFDYGYTF. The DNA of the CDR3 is TGTGCCAGCAGTGTAGAGGCGGGATTTGACTATGGCTACACCTTC.

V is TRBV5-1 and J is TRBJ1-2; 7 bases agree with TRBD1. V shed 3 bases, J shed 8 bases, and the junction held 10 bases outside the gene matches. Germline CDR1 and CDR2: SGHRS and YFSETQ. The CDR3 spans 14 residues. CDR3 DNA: TGCGCCAGCAGCTCCTCTTATCGACAGGGAGGCTACACCTTC. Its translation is CASSSSYRQGGYTF.

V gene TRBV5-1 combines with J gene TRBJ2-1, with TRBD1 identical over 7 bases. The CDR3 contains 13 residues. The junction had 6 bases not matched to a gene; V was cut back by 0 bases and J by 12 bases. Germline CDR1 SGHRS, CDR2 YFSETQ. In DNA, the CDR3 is TGCGCCAGCAGCTTGGGTCAGGGGGTCGTGCAGTTCTTC. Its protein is CASSLGQGVVQFF.

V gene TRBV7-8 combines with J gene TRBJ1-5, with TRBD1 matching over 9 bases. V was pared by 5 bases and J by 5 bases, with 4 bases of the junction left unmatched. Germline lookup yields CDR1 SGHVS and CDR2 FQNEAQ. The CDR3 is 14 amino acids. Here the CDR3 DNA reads TGTGCCAGCAGCACGACAGGGGGTGATCAGCCCCAGCATTTT. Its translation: CASSTTGGDQPQHF.

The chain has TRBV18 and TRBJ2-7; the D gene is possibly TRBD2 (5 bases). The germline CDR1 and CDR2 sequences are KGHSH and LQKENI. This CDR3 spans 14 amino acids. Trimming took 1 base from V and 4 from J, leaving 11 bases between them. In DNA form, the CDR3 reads TGTGCCAGCTCACCACTGCCAAGGAGGTACGAGCAGTACTTC. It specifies CASSPLPRRYEQYF.

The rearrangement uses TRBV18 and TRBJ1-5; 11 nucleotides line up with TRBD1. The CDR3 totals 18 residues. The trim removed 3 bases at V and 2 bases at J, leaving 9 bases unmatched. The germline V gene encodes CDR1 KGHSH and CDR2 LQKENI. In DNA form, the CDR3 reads TGTGCCAGCTCACCTCCCGGACAGGGGGCTTTTGGCAATCAGCCCCAGCATTTT. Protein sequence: CASSPPGQGAFGNQPQHF.

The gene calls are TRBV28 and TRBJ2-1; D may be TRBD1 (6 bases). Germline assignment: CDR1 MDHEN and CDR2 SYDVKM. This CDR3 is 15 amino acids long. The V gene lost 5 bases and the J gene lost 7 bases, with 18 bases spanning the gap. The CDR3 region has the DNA TGTGCCAGCAGTGCTGGTGCGGACAGACCTAATGAGCAGTTCTTC. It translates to CASSAGADRPNEQFF. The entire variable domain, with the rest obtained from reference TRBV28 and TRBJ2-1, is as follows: DVKVTQSSRYLVKRTGEKVFLECVQDMDHENMFWYRQDPGLGLRLIYFSYDVKMKEKGDIPEGYSVSREKKERFSLILESASTNQTSMYLCASSAGADRPNEQFFGPGTRLTVL.

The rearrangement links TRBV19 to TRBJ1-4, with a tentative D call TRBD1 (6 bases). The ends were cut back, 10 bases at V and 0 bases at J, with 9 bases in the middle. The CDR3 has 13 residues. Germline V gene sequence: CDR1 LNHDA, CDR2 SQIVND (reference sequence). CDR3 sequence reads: CATRTATNEKLFF. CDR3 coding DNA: TGTGCCACCCGGACAGCAACTAATGAAAAACTGTTTTTT.

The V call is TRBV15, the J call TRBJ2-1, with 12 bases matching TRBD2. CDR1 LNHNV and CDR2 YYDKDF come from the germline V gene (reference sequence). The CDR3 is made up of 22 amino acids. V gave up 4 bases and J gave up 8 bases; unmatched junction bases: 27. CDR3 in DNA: TGTGCCACCAGCACCCACAAACTACTAGCGGGAGGAATGGCCATAGGCTGGGATGAGCAGTTCTTC. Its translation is CATSTHKLLAGGMAIGWDEQFF.